This T cell receptor beta chain stems from a study of early T cells in non-severe SARS-CoV-2 infection. In this sample, this clonotype turned up many times. TCRdb re-called the 5' RACE reads through MiXCR, storing one row per CDR3 protein. This sample yields some 64,000 distinct CDR3 sequences, of which more than 8% are seen a single time; roughly a sixth belongs to the top ten. Germline CDR1 and CDR2: LGHNT and FRNRAP. The CDR3 runs 16 residues. The J segment lost 7 bases and the V segment lost 0 bases, leaving 8 bases of the junction unmatched. This receptor was taken from an adult who was a healthcare worker with PCR-confirmed SARS-CoV-2 infection or an uninfected control (not recorded which). Sample: whole blood, taken at baseline. The gene calls are TRBV12-5 and TRBJ2-1; 8 bases are a match to TRBD1. CDR3 protein: CASGLVLGQGWNEQFF. CDR3 nucleotide sequence: TGTGCTAGTGGTTTGGTACTCGGACAGGGTTGGAATGAGCAGTTCTTC.